A single sample gave rise to the 25 T cell receptor beta chains below, sequenced in a study of blood T cell repertoires in COVID-19. TCRdb's table, derived via immunoSEQ multiplex PCR, lists solely in-frame clones and lacks some. The table includes about 460,000 clones, about nine tenths detected once. Sequencing was carried out using PBMCs or T cells enriched from blood (not recorded which). Receptor source: a woman aged 55 to 70 who had recovered from COVID-19.

The V and J genes are TRBV6-1 and TRBJ2-7; weak D call: TRBD1 (5 bases). The CDR3 spans 14 residues. CDR1 is MNHNS and CDR2 is SASEGT in the germline V gene. With 2 bases removed from V and 6 bases from J, the gap between germline ends came to 14 bases. CDR3 in amino acids: CASSEPGQGSEQYV. The CDR3 region has the DNA TGTGCCAGCAGTGAACCGGGCCAGGGAAGCGAGCAGTACGTC.

V usage is TRBV6-2 or TRBV6-3 and J usage is TRBJ1-2; D gene ambiguous. Germline CDR1 reads MNHEY; CDR2 reads SVGEGT. V gave up 2 bases and J gave up 10 bases, with 8 bases separating them. The CDR3 consists of 11 residues. The DNA for the CDR3 is TGTGCCAGCAGTTACCCCGGTGACTACACCTTC. It yields the protein CASSYPGDYTF.

The chain uses TRBV25-1 and TRBJ1-4; D is undetermined. Trimming stripped 6 bases from V and 4 bases from J, with 12 bases between. Per germline, CDR1 MGHDK and CDR2 SYGVNS. The CDR3 extends over 14 amino acids. The CDR3 sequence: CASRPGWINEKLFF. CDR3 nucleotide sequence: TGTGCCAGCAGACCCGGGTGGATTAATGAAAAACTGTTTTTT.

As to this clone: Its ends do not fully match the called genes, so a read error is possible. Different DNA sequences within this sample yield the same CDR3. The V gene is TRBV7-2, the J gene TRBJ2-3; TRBD2 matches at 11 bases. CDR1 is SGHTA and CDR2 is FQGNSA in the germline V gene. This CDR3 region has 14 residues. CDR3 nucleotide sequence: TGTGCCAGCAGCCTAGCGGGGGGAGCAGATACGCAGTATTTT. This gives the protein CASSLAGGADTQYF.

In its sample, this clone was seen once. This CDR3 reads CASSEAGGPNGYTF. CDR3 in DNA: TGTGCCAGCAGTGAAGCGGGGGGGCCCAATGGCTACACCTTC. The chain employs TRBV2 and TRBJ1-2, with a tentative D call TRBD1 (6 bases). The germline CDR1 and CDR2 sequences are SNHLY and FYNNEI. The V end was cut by 0 bases, the J end by 6 bases, with 11 bases between. This CDR3 spans 14 amino acids.

The chain is built from TRBV2 and TRBJ2-5, with 7 bases that match TRBD1. V was pared by 6 bases and J by 5 bases, with 6 bases of the junction left unmatched. Germline loops: CDR1 SNHLY, CDR2 FYNNEI. The CDR3 extends over 13 amino acids. This CDR3 reads CASRPTGLETQYF. The CDR3 nucleotides are TGTGCCAGCAGACCGACAGGGTTGGAGACCCAGTACTTC.

The V and J genes are TRBV11-2 and TRBJ2-7; maybe TRBD2 (6 bases). V dropped 5 bases and J dropped 3 bases, with 14 bases sitting between them. CDR3 length equals 14 residues. The germline gives CDR1 SGHAT, CDR2 FQNNGV. The CDR3 loop is CASSLGGRVYEQYF. CDR3 nucleotide sequence: TGTGCCAGCAGCCTCGGAGGGCGGGTCTACGAGCAGTACTTC.

The V gene is TRBV11-2, the J gene TRBJ1-1; D gene unclear. Between the trimmed V and J ends, which lost 6 bases and 2 bases, there was a span of 10 bases. The CDR3 consists of 13 residues. In germline, CDR1 is SGHAT, CDR2 FQNNGV. CDR3 region: CASRVQPNTEAFF. The CDR3 nucleotides read TGTGCCAGCAGGGTACAGCCAAACACTGAAGCTTTCTTT.

The chain joins TRBV9 to TRBJ2-1, with 10 bases lining up with TRBD1. This CDR3 has 16 amino acids. The V and J ends lost 3 bases and 4 bases, in that order; junction bases with no gene match: 7. CDR1 and CDR2 (germline): SGDLS, YYNGEE. CDR3 nucleotides: TGTGCCAGCAGCGGGAGGACAGGGGGTCCGTACAATGAGCAGTTCTTC. Protein product: CASSGRTGGPYNEQFF. The full variable domain, rest sourced from reference TRBV9 and TRBJ2-1, is DSGVTQTPKHLITATGQRVTLRCSPRSGDLSVYWYQQSLDQGLQFLIQYYNGEERAKGNILERFSAQQFPDLHSELNLSSLELGDSALYFCASSGRTGGPYNEQFFGPGTRLTVL.

Turning to this clone: This sample includes further DNA sequences coding for the same CDR3. CDR3 sequence reads: CASSLGLAGDTQYF. The DNA for the CDR3 is TGCGCCAGCAGCTTGGGACTAGCGGGTGATACGCAGTATTTT. The chain employs TRBV5-1 and TRBJ2-3; 10 nucleotides line up with TRBD2. The V segment lost 0 bases and the J segment 6 bases; nucleotides outside the gene matches: 1. The CDR3 length is 14 residues. Germline V gene data show CDR1 as SGHRS and CDR2 as YFSETQ.

The chain combines TRBV30 with TRBJ1-1; D is unresolved. The CDR3 sequence is 13 residues long. Trimming cost V 0 bases and J 7 bases, with 12 bases left between them. The germline CDR1 and CDR2 sequences are GTSNPN and SVGIG (reference sequence). The CDR3 region is CAWSVVWRDEAFF. The CDR3 coding sequence is TGTGCCTGGAGTGTAGTGTGGAGGGATGAAGCTTTCTTT.

This clone has more than one count but fewer than ten. The rearrangement uses TRBV5-1 and TRBJ1-4, with unresolved D. CDR1 is SGHRS, CDR2 YFSETQ, per germline. The CDR3 sequence is 16 residues long. Trimming stripped 2 bases from V and 2 bases from J, with 13 bases between. In DNA, the CDR3 is TGCGCCAGCAGCTTACGGACTCCACGGACTAATGAAAAACTGTTTTTT. This codes for CASSLRTPRTNEKLFF.

The chain employs TRBV18 and TRBJ2-5; maybe TRBD2 (6 bases). V dropped 3 bases and J dropped 1 base, with 12 bases sitting between them. CDR1 KGHSH and CDR2 LQKENI come from the germline V gene. CDR3 length: 15 residues. The CDR3 loop reads CASSPSGGAQETQYF. CDR3 DNA sequence: TGTGCCAGCTCACCGTCTGGCGGGGCCCAAGAGACCCAGTACTTC.

This chain uses TRBV6-5 with TRBJ1-5; unclear D gene. Per germline, CDR1 MNHEY and CDR2 SVGAGI. This CDR3 has 15 residues. Trimming pared 5 bases from V and 3 bases from J, leaving 14 bases between. The CDR3 DNA reads TGTGCCAGCAGTAGGGAGTGGGAGGCCAATCAGCCCCAGCATTTT. It yields the protein CASSREWEANQPQHF.

The genes are TRBV6-5 and TRBJ1-2, with 9 bases fitting TRBD1. This CDR3 is 15 amino acids long. The V gene's germline CDR1 is MNHEY and CDR2 SVGAGI. The V segment lost 6 bases and the J segment 3 bases; nucleotides outside the gene matches: 8. DNA for the CDR3: TGTGCCAGCAGATGGGGACAGGGAGGGGACTATGGCTACACCTTC. Its translation: CASRWGQGGDYGYTF.

This sequence joins TRBV25-1 and TRBJ2-3; TRBD2 agrees at 10 bases. Germline V lookup: CDR1 MGHDK, CDR2 SYGVNS. V trimming: 4 bases; J trimming: 8 bases; junction bases outside the gene matches: 9. CDR3 length: 15 residues. CDR3: CASSGLAGGGGTQYF. DNA of the CDR3: TGTGCCAGCAGTGGCTTAGCGGGGGGCGGTGGTACGCAGTATTTT.

This clone appeared once. V gene TRBV2 combines with J gene TRBJ2-1; 11 nucleotides align to TRBD2. This CDR3 region has 16 residues. CDR1 and CDR2 (germline): SNHLY, FYNNEI. V lost 7 bases to trimming and J lost 6 bases; unmatched junction nucleotides: 11. The CDR3 spells CASNSGQGTSGNEQFF. CDR3 nucleotide sequence: TGTGCCAGCAATTCGGGGCAGGGGACTAGCGGCAATGAGCAGTTCTTC. Using reference TRBV2 and TRBJ2-1 for the parts outside the CDR3, the full variable domain is EPEVTQTPSHQVTQMGQEVILRCVPISNHLYFYWYRQILGQKVEFLVSFYNNEISEKSEIFDDQFSVERPDGSNFTLKIRSTKLEDSAMYFCASNSGQGTSGNEQFFGPGTRLTVL.

The chain has TRBV6-1 and TRBJ1-5, with D possibly being TRBD1 (6 bases). Germline-derived CDR1 and CDR2 are MNHNS and SASEGT. Trimming pared 1 base from V and 3 bases from J, leaving 10 bases between. The CDR3 has 15 amino acids. CDR3 nucleotide sequence: TGTGCCAGCAGTGAAGGGGGGCTTAACAATCAGCCCCAGCATTTT. Protein: CASSEGGLNNQPQHF.

J is TRBJ1-5 and V is TRBV19; 9 bases are a match to TRBD1. The CDR3 has 12 residues. Germline-derived CDR1 and CDR2 are LNHDA and SQIVND (reference sequence). J gave up 8 bases and V 8 bases, and 4 bases lay outside the gene matches. The CDR3, as DNA: TGTGCCAGTGGGGACAGGGTTGAGCCCCAGCATTTT. The encoded protein is CASGDRVEPQHF.

The CDR3 DNA reads TGCGCCAGCAATTTATATCCAGCGGGGACAGGGGGCCCTTCCTACAATGAGCAGTTCTTC. Amino acid sequence: CASNLYPAGTGGPSYNEQFF. The chain recombines TRBV5-1 with TRBJ2-1; 12 nucleotides line up with TRBD1. The germline V gene has CDR1 SGHRS and CDR2 YFSETQ. Germline trimming cut 6 bases from V and 1 base from J; bases unmatched to any gene: 17. The CDR3 has 20 amino acids.

The chain employs TRBV2 and TRBJ1-4, with 9 bases lining up with TRBD1. The CDR3 extends over 15 amino acids. From germline, CDR1 is SNHLY and CDR2 FYNNEI. V was pared by 5 bases and J by 5 bases, with 6 bases of the junction left unmatched. This CDR3 reads CASSTTGGANEKLFF. CDR3 bases: TGTGCCAGCAGTACCACAGGGGGCGCAAATGAAAAACTGTTTTTT.

This chain joins TRBV24-1 and TRBJ2-3; TRBD2 aligns across 12 bases. This CDR3 comprises 17 residues. The V gene end was trimmed by 0 bases and the J gene end by 5 bases; junction bases not matched to a gene: 5. Germline V gene sequence: CDR1 KGHDR, CDR2 SFDVKD. The CDR3 DNA follows: TGTGCCACCAGTGATTTGACTAGCGGGGGGCTGGGAGATACGCAGTATTTT. Its protein is CATSDLTSGGLGDTQYF.

This clone was observed a single time. The CDR3, as DNA: TGTGCCAGCTCACCACCATGGCGGACAGGGGGTAAGAAGGAGGAGACCCAGTACTTC. This encodes CASSPPWRTGGKKEETQYF. The chain recombines TRBV18 with TRBJ2-5, with TRBD1 identical over 10 bases. Germline CDR1 and CDR2: KGHSH and LQKENI. The CDR3 runs to 19 residues. J was trimmed by 5 bases and V by 0 bases; bases with no gene match: 15. Full variable domain (remainder filled in from reference TRBV18 and TRBJ2-5): NAGVMQNPRHLVRRRGQEARLRCSPMKGHSHVYWYRQLPEEGLKFMVYLQKENIIDESGMPKERFSAEFPKEGPSILRIQQVVRGDSAAYFCASSPPWRTGGKKEETQYFGPGTRLLVL.

The chain couples TRBV4-1 to TRBJ2-3; D may be TRBD2 (5 bases). The CDR3 is 14 amino acids. Germline V gene data show CDR1 as MGHRA and CDR2 as YSYEKL. Deletions cut 3 bases from V and 5 bases from J, with 12 bases between. The CDR3 DNA reads as TGCGCCAGCAGCCATCCAACTAGAATAGATACGCAGTATTTT. Encoded protein: CASSHPTRIDTQYF.

The chain employs TRBV18 and TRBJ1-2, with 9 positions matching TRBD1. The V and J ends lost 3 bases and 5 bases, in that order; junction bases with no gene match: 7. Germline CDR1 and CDR2: KGHSH and LQKENI. This CDR3 spans 15 amino acids. Here the CDR3 DNA reads TGTGCCAGCTCACCCCCGGACAGGGGCAAGTATGGCTACACCTTC. Residues: CASSPPDRGKYGYTF.